This T cell receptor (beta chain) was obtained from a study of identical twins. General study findings and limits: Within beta out-of-frame sequences, the excess sharing observed between twins was weaker. Zero-insertion analyses were open to partial confounding by invariant MAIT and iNKT cells.

This clonotype was observed many times. What it binds is unknown. The ends were cut back, 1 base at V and 7 bases at J, with 11 bases in the middle. Germline V gene data show CDR1 as MGHRA and CDR2 as YSYEKL. The CDR3 sequence is 14 residues long. Template switching added a universal primer binding site, and final cDNA carried unique molecular identifiers. A single record per CDR3 protein comes from TCRdb applying MiXCR to the 5' RACE reads. This sample has about 890,000 distinct CDR3 sequences, with approximately 13% found just once. The sample also formed part of further work on yellow fever vaccine responses in identical twins.

Sample: PBMCs. This rearrangement joins TRBV4-1 to TRBJ1-5, with D possibly being TRBD1 (5 bases). The sequence was obtained from a woman in her late teens or twenties in good health. CDR3 sequence reads: CASSQGRDRQPQHF. CDR3 DNA sequence: TGCGCCAGCAGCCAAGGAAGGGACCGACAGCCCCAGCATTTT.